The source of this TCR beta chain is a study of CD8 T cells in Susac syndrome. The CDR3 runs to 13 residues. Germline-derived CDR1 and CDR2 are MNHEY and SMNVEV (reference sequence). V lost 3 bases, J lost 6 bases, and 5 bases stayed unmatched. Reverse transcription used about 0.5 to 1 ug RNA and random hexamers. Using its own MiXCR run on the immunoSEQ multiplex PCR reads, TCRdb lists one record per CDR3 protein. The sample contains 350,000 to 550,000 distinct CDR3 sequences, approximately 85% of which appear only once. Sequencing targeted TCR beta in T cells from blood (CD8+ and CD4+). The patients who served as multiple sclerosis controls were treatment-naive and had stable or active relapsing-remitting disease that fulfilled the revised McDonald criteria. The TEMRA cells underwent FACS enrichment, while the CD8+ and CD4+ T cells underwent negative isolation.

This TCR derives from a human donor with multiple sclerosis. Sequenced material: CD8+ T cells from PBMCs. This chain uses TRBV27 with TRBJ2-7; 7 bases match TRBD2. CDR3 amino acids: CASSLGGVSEQYF. The DNA of the CDR3 is TGTGCCAGCAGTTTGGGAGGGGTCTCCGAGCAGTACTTC.